The source of this T cell receptor (beta chain) is a study of cytomegalovirus exposure and HLA in healthy donors. The CDR3 consists of 13 residues. V gave up 3 bases and J gave up 6 bases, with 9 bases separating them. Germline V gene sequence: CDR1 SGHDT, CDR2 YYEEEE. The PCR was carried out with 60 Vbeta primers and 13 Jbeta primers. In the source study's methods: In a later analysis, the count reached 80 million or so unique TCR beta chains, with around 10 million shared. Sequencing was performed with immunoSEQ multiplex PCR; in TCRdb, only in-frame clones are kept and a portion is missing. That table supplies the V and J calls and clone size; D and trimming were determined from the DNA. The sample yields 100,000 to 150,000 clones, 60% to 80% seen once.

The origin of this receptor is a man younger than 45 in good health and CMV-seronegative. The gene calls are TRBV5-6 and TRBJ2-2; D is possibly TRBD1 (5 bases). The sequenced sample was PBMCs. CDR3 residues: CASSSQGPGELFF. In nucleotides, the CDR3 is TGTGCCAGCAGCTCCCAGGGTCCCGGGGAGCTGTTTTTT.